This section outlines one T cell receptor beta chain sequence together with its context. Its matching antigen is unknown. The data were obtained in a study of siplizumab effects on memory and regulatory T cells. TCR templates numbering 90,000 to 100,000 were assayed per sample. Sequenced by immunoSEQ multiplex PCR; TCRdb stores in-frame clones only, minus some. The sample lists tens of thousands of clones, over 85% occurring once. Trimming took 2 bases from V and 4 from J; bases not matched to a gene: 9. CDR3 length equals 15 residues. Germline V gives CDR1 GTSNPN, CDR2 SVGIG (reference sequence). Whole-study results and caveats: Most alloreactive clones went unmapped to unstimulated subsets; only a minor fraction mapped. Whether the proliferating Tregs (from siplizumab cultures) were suppressive was not confirmed. Memory cells seemed less diverse than naive T cells, which also seemed major contributors to the alloresponse.

Material for sequencing was non-Treg CD4+ T cells sorted from blood. The sequence was collected from a human donor in good health. V gene TRBV30 combines with J gene TRBJ2-3; 7 bases map to TRBD2. The CDR3 region is CAWSPLREDPDTQYF. CDR3 sequence (DNA): TGTGCCTGGAGTCCCCTACGGGAGGATCCAGATACGCAGTATTTT.